The clone carrying this TCR beta chain turned up a few times. The data originate from a study of blood T cells in healthy people across ages. Healthy Russian Caucasian donors spanned ages about 6 to 95 years. Per-sample yields of isolated PBMCs were at least 6 million. A second PCR, run for roughly 7 to 12 cycles, used a sample-barcoded 5' primer plus a J-beta primer mix. TCRdb processed the 5' RACE reads anew with MiXCR; each CDR3 protein has one entry. Here the sample spans roughly 1.7 million distinct CDR3 sequences, about 35% being singletons. Trimming removed 1 base at V and 4 bases at J, with 16 bases between. Germline V gene data show CDR1 as SQVTM and CDR2 as ANQGSEA. The CDR3 loop spans 15 amino acids.

The sequence was obtained from a woman younger than 45 in good health. The V and J genes are TRBV29-1 and TRBJ1-2, with D perhaps matching TRBD1 (5 bases). The sequenced sample consisted of blood. DNA of the CDR3: TGCAGCGTTGAAGCCCAGGGACCGGAGGGCTATGGCTACACCTTC. As protein: CSVEAQGPEGYGYTF.